A selection of T cell receptor beta chains follows, all from one sample in a study of CD4+ T cells in melanoma. Sequencing used immunoSEQ multiplex PCR; TCRdb keeps in-frame clones, though not all of them. The sample lists some 13,000 clones, 68% seen once, with about 20% in the top ten. Sequencing input: cells from a culture (not recorded whether cultured in vitro). These receptors were taken from a human donor with melanoma. The CDR3 runs from the conserved cysteine through the conserved F or W. Fields, in order: CDR3 DNA, CDR3 protein, clone size, J gene, D gene, V gene. The D gene is left open where the match is weak. Only some rows state a clone size, as once, few, many or a class for expanded clones.

TGTGCCAGCAGCTTAAAGGGCTACAGAGATAATTCACCCCTCCACTTT,CASSLKGYRDNSPLHF,.,TRBJ1-6,.,TRBV7-3
TGCGCCAGCAGCCAAGTGGGACAGGGGGGTCCAAGATATTTT,CASSQVGQGGPRYF,.,TRBJ1-3,TRBD1,TRBV4-1
TGCGCCAGCAGCCGGAGCCGAGGGGCAGATACGCAGTATTTT,CASSRSRGADTQYF,.,TRBJ2-3,.,TRBV5-1
TGTGCCAGCAGCATGGCGGGCATGAACACTGAAGCTTTCTTT,CASSMAGMNTEAFF,.,TRBJ1-1,.,TRBV14
TGTGCCTGGAAGCGGTTTCGGACAGGACCCTCTGGGGCCAACGTCCTGACTTTC,CAWKRFRTGPSGANVLTF,.,TRBJ2-6,TRBD1,TRBV30
TGTGCCAGCAGCCTCCGGGACAGGGTTGGGACTGAAGCTTTCTTT,CASSLRDRVGTEAFF,.,TRBJ1-1,TRBD1,TRBV6-1
TGTGCCAGCTCACGAAGCACAGATACGCAGTATTTT,CASSRSTDTQYF,.,TRBJ2-3,.,TRBV18
TGTGCCAGCAGGTTGGGACAGGGGGGGGACATTCAGTACTTC,CASRLGQGGDIQYF,.,TRBJ2-4,TRBD1,TRBV5-6
TGTGCCAGCAGCTTAGTCAGGGGAGGTGGGAATCAGCCCCAGCATTTT,CASSLVRGGGNQPQHF,few,TRBJ1-5,.,TRBV7-8
TGTGCCAGCAGCTTGGACAGGGACACTGAAGCTTTCTTT,CASSLDRDTEAFF,once,TRBJ1-1,.,TRBV5-8
TGTGCCAGCACCATGCGGGGGGCTGGGGCCAACGTCCTGACTTTC,CASTMRGAGANVLTF,.,TRBJ2-6,TRBD2,TRBV7-8
TGTGCCAGCAGCGTAGTACCACAGACTGAAGCTTTCTTT,CASSVVPQTEAFF,.,TRBJ1-1,.,TRBV9
TGCGCCAGCAGCGGGCGACAGGGGAAGGAAGATACGCAGTATTTT,CASSGRQGKEDTQYF,once,TRBJ2-3,TRBD1,TRBV5-1
TGTGCCAGCAGCCCCCCCGGACTAGCCGGCGCCGGGGAGCTGTTTTTT,CASSPPGLAGAGELFF,.,TRBJ2-2,TRBD2,TRBV11-2
TGTGCCACCAGCAGAGATCGTATGACAGGGGAGATGGCCTATAATTCACCCCTCCACTTT,CATSRDRMTGEMAYNSPLHF,.,TRBJ1-6,TRBD1,TRBV15
TGTGCCAGCAGTGCAACAGCTAACTATGGCTACACCTTC,CASSATANYGYTF,few,TRBJ1-2,.,TRBV2
TGTGCCAGCAGCTTAAACTCCTACAATGAGCAGTTCTTC,CASSLNSYNEQFF,.,TRBJ2-1,.,TRBV7-3
TGTGCCAGCAGTTATAACGGGGGGCCGAATGAGCAGTTCTTC,CASSYNGGPNEQFF,.,TRBJ2-1,.,TRBV27
TGTGCCAGTAGTAGGGGGGGATCGACTAGCCACGAGCAGTACTTC,CASSRGGSTSHEQYF,.,TRBJ2-7,TRBD2,TRBV19